One and the same sample provided the 26 T cell receptor beta chains below, sequenced in a study of OX40 agonist ivuxolimab in advanced cancers. To prepare the library, the immunoSEQ multiplex PCR assay was applied. TCRdb took this table from immuneACCESS and kept in-frame rearrangements with V and J called. Such tables lack part of the clones; where checked against another copy, unresolved V genes explain under half of the gap, and the rest is unexplained. For this sample there are 50,000 or so clones; over 80% appear just once. The ten most abundant clones make up about an eighth of the sample. The input for sequencing was CD4+ or CD8+ T cells sorted from blood, taken in a trial of the OX40 agonist ivuxolimab. The source of these receptors is an adult with an advanced solid tumor such as melanoma, head and neck, liver or kidney cancer.

The chain has TRBV19 and TRBJ1-2; weak D call: TRBD1 (5 bases). The CDR3 is made up of 14 amino acids. Germline lookup yields CDR1 LNHDA and CDR2 SQIVND (reference sequence). With 7 bases removed from V and 5 bases from J, the gap between germline ends came to 17 bases. The CDR3 DNA reads TGTGCCAGTACCGGACACCTGACGGGGTATGGCTACACCTTC. Its translation: CASTGHLTGYGYTF.

The V gene is TRBV5-6, the J gene TRBJ2-2, with D hard to call. V gave up 7 bases and J gave up 5 bases, with 3 bases separating them. Per germline, CDR1 SGHDT and CDR2 YYEEEE. The CDR3 is 10 residues long. In nucleotides, the CDR3 is TGTGCCAGCGGGACCGGGGAGCTGTTTTTT. This sequence encodes CASGTGELFF.

The chain is built from TRBV11-2 and TRBJ2-7; 7 bases map to TRBD2. Germline V CDR1 and CDR2: SGHAT, FQNNGV. This CDR3 spans 16 amino acids. Germline trimming cut 5 bases from V and 0 bases from J; bases unmatched to any gene: 10. This CDR3 is CASSPISRTSSYEQYF. The CDR3 nucleotides read TGTGCCAGCAGCCCGATAAGTAGGACTAGCTCCTACGAGCAGTACTTC.

The chain recombines TRBV9 with TRBJ1-1; D is unresolved. Trimming cost V 0 bases and J 3 bases, with 6 bases left between them. The CDR3 spans 13 residues. The germline gives CDR1 SGDLS, CDR2 YYNGEE. The CDR3 DNA reads as TGTGCCAGCAGCGTAGGGCAGGACACTGAAGCTTTCTTT. This codes for CASSVGQDTEAFF.

The chain couples TRBV20-1 to TRBJ2-5; D may match TRBD1 or TRBD2 (5 bases each). Germline CDR1 DFQATT, CDR2 SNEGSKA (reference sequence). The CDR3 loop spans 11 amino acids. With 5 bases removed from V and 11 bases from J, the gap between germline ends came to 15 bases. The CDR3 loop is CSAQRDLEQYF. Written as DNA, the CDR3 is TGCAGTGCTCAAAGGGACCTTGAGCAGTACTTC.

The chain employs TRBV4-3 and TRBJ2-5; D may match TRBD1 or TRBD2 (6 bases each). Between the trimmed V and J ends, which lost 1 base and 7 bases, there was a span of 13 bases. From germline, CDR1 is LGHNA and CDR2 YSLEER. The CDR3 spans 14 residues. CDR3 sequence: CASSQVGGEGTQYF. CDR3 coding DNA: TGCGCCAGCAGCCAAGTCGGGGGCGAGGGGACCCAGTACTTC.

The gene calls are TRBV9 and TRBJ1-2, with 9 bases lining up with TRBD1. After removal of 2 bases from V and 5 bases from J, the junction contained 19 bases not matched to a gene. The CDR3 is 19 amino acids. Germline CDR1 SGDLS, CDR2 YYNGEE. The CDR3 region is CASSVRDRDRVGGGYGYTF. The CDR3 coding sequence is TGTGCCAGCAGCGTGAGGGACCGGGACAGGGTAGGGGGCGGGTATGGCTACACCTTC.

The V gene is TRBV28, the J gene TRBJ2-1; 10 bases fit TRBD1. The CDR3 sequence is 15 residues long. J gave up 8 bases and V 7 bases, and 11 bases lay outside the gene matches. CDR1 is MDHEN and CDR2 is SYDVKM in the germline V gene. The CDR3: CASTSGTGEIYEQFF. For the CDR3, the DNA is TGTGCCAGCACCTCGGGGACAGGGGAAATCTATGAGCAGTTCTTC.

V usage is TRBV7-3 and J usage is TRBJ2-1, with 7 bases aligning to TRBD2. The CDR3 length is 18 residues. Germline V lookup: CDR1 SGHTA, CDR2 FQGTGA. After removal of 1 base from V and 5 bases from J, the junction contained 14 bases not matched to a gene. CDR3 sequence reads: CASSLRGRDYTGHNEQFF. CDR3 in DNA: TGTGCCAGCAGCTTAAGGGGCCGGGACTATACCGGACACAATGAGCAGTTCTTC.

The chain carries TRBV6-5 and TRBJ1-2; 8 bases match TRBD1. CDR3 length equals 15 residues. Unmatched junction bases numbered 14, after V lost 6 bases and J lost 8 bases. Germline CDR1 MNHEY, CDR2 SVGAGI. The CDR3 bases are TGTGCCAGCAGCCAGGGGGCGAGTGCTAGGGCCGGCTACACCTTC. Its protein product is CASSQGASARAGYTF.

The V gene is TRBV5-4, the J gene TRBJ2-3; 10 positions match TRBD1. CDR1 SGHNT and CDR2 YYREEE come from the germline V gene (reference sequence). The CDR3 sequence is 16 residues long. With 3 bases clipped from V and 1 base from J, the junction kept 5 bases outside the gene matches. The CDR3 loop reads CASSSDRGRGTDTQYF. The CDR3 region has the DNA TGTGCCAGCAGCTCGGACAGGGGGAGAGGCACAGATACGCAGTATTTT.

The J gene is TRBJ2-3, the V gene TRBV19; D ambiguous. Germline lookup yields CDR1 LNHDA and CDR2 SQIVND (reference sequence). The V and J ends lost 3 bases and 3 bases respectively, with 10 bases between them. The CDR3 is 14 residues long. CDR3 loop: CASSISQSTDTQYF. The CDR3 DNA is TGTGCCAGTAGTATTTCTCAGTCAACAGATACGCAGTATTTT.

The V call is TRBV5-1, the J call TRBJ1-2; unclear D gene. This CDR3 has 14 residues. Trimming pared 5 bases from V and 8 bases from J, leaving 19 bases between. Germline V gene data show CDR1 as SGHRS and CDR2 as YFSETQ. The CDR3 nucleotides are TGCGCCAGCAGTCCGGTCCCCTCCCAGCGCGGCTACACCTTC. This sequence encodes CASSPVPSQRGYTF.

This sequence joins TRBV5-1 and TRBJ2-1; 10 positions agree with TRBD2. Per germline, CDR1 SGHRS and CDR2 YFSETQ. The CDR3 covers 14 residues. V dropped 8 bases and J dropped 2; count of bases not matched to a gene: 4. In nucleotides, the CDR3 is TGCGCCAGTACCGGGACTAGCGCCTACAATGAGCAGTTCTTC. This encodes CASTGTSAYNEQFF.

This clone showed up just a few times. The V gene is TRBV7-9, the J gene TRBJ2-1; D not resolved. The germline V gene has CDR1 SEHNR and CDR2 FQNEAQ (reference sequence). This CDR3 comprises 13 residues. Trimming took 2 bases from V and 9 from J, leaving 11 bases between them. Here the CDR3 reads CASSLKLLGEQFF. CDR3 nucleotide sequence: TGTGCCAGCAGCTTAAAACTACTCGGTGAGCAGTTCTTC.

This clone came up once. The chain carries TRBV18 and TRBJ2-1; 14 positions agree with TRBD2. V shed 3 bases and J 7 bases; nucleotides not matched to a gene: 11. The CDR3 contains 18 residues. Germline lookup yields CDR1 KGHSH and CDR2 LQKENI. The CDR3 nucleotides read TGTGCCAGCTCACCCGGGACTAGCGGGAGTCTTCGGTATAATGAGCAGTTCTTC. Residues: CASSPGTSGSLRYNEQFF.

This clone was recorded once. The gene calls are TRBV6-1 and TRBJ1-4, with D hard to call. Between the trimmed V and J ends, which lost 2 bases and 6 bases, there was a span of 16 bases. From germline, CDR1 is MNHNS and CDR2 SASEGT. This CDR3 comprises 16 residues. Written as DNA, the CDR3 is TGTGCCAGCAGTGAAAGCTATTGGGGATTGGATGAAAAACTGTTTTTT. Translation: CASSESYWGLDEKLFF.

This chain joins TRBV5-4 and TRBJ2-3; D gene unclear. The V gene's germline CDR1 is SGHNT and CDR2 YYREEE (reference sequence). CDR3 length: 13 residues. Deletions cut 0 bases from V and 3 bases from J, with 5 bases between. CDR3 protein: CASSLDRTDTQYF. CDR3 DNA: TGTGCCAGCAGCTTGGACCGAACAGATACGCAGTATTTT.

The chain is built from TRBV4-3 and TRBJ2-3; 8 bases map to TRBD2. This CDR3 spans 14 amino acids. Germline CDR1 and CDR2: LGHNA and YSLEER. Losses at the gene ends were 5 bases for V and 4 bases for J; bases not matched to a gene: 5. The CDR3 protein is CASSSVRGADTQYF. The CDR3 nucleotides read TGCGCCAGCAGCTCGGTGCGGGGGGCAGATACGCAGTATTTT.

CDR3 loop: CASSQGSAGSNQPQHF. The CDR3 DNA is TGCGCCAGCAGCCAAGGGTCGGCAGGCAGCAATCAGCCCCAGCATTTT. The J gene is TRBJ1-5, the V gene TRBV4-1; the D is unclear. Trimming pared 1 base from V and 1 base from J, leaving 11 bases between. In germline, CDR1 is MGHRA, CDR2 YSYEKL. The CDR3 extends over 16 amino acids.

CDR3 amino acids: CASSLRVARGNTGELFF. The DNA of the CDR3 is TGTGCCAGCAGCTTAAGGGTGGCGCGGGGTAACACCGGGGAGCTGTTTTTT. The chain combines TRBV7-3 with TRBJ2-2, with D possibly being TRBD2 (6 bases). Germline CDR1 is SGHTA and CDR2 is FQGTGA. Trimming removed 1 base at V and 2 bases at J, with 14 bases between. CDR3 size: 17 residues.

V gene TRBV7-8 combines with J gene TRBJ2-1; D might be TRBD1 (5 bases). V dropped 5 bases and J dropped 9 bases, with 11 bases sitting between them. The CDR3 loop spans 12 amino acids. Germline assignment: CDR1 SGHVS and CDR2 FQNEAQ. The CDR3 bases are TGTGCCAGCAGCCGCCCCCAGGGTGAGCAGTTCTTC. It encodes CASSRPQGEQFF.

The chain recombines TRBV19 with TRBJ1-2; 7 bases align to TRBD1. Trimming took 7 bases from V and 1 from J; bases not matched to a gene: 9. This CDR3 spans 15 amino acids. Germline values: CDR1 LNHDA, CDR2 SQIVND (reference sequence). In DNA form, the CDR3 reads TGTGCCAGTAAAGTCGCTGGGACAGATAACTATGGCTACACCTTC. Translating gives CASKVAGTDNYGYTF.

The chain couples TRBV13 to TRBJ2-5; 13 bases are a match to TRBD2. V dropped 4 bases and J dropped 7; count of bases not matched to a gene: 15. This CDR3 has 18 residues. Germline CDR1 PRHDT, CDR2 FYEKMQ (reference sequence). The CDR3 protein is CASSSSSWGTSGTGTQYF. DNA for the CDR3: TGTGCCAGCAGCTCATCCTCCTGGGGGACTAGCGGGACCGGGACCCAGTACTTC. Full variable domain (outside the CDR3, taken from reference TRBV13 and TRBJ2-5): AAGVIQSPRHLIKEKRETATLKCYPIPRHDTVYWYQQGPGQDPQFLISFYEKMQSDKGSIPDRFSAQQFSDYHSELNMSSLELGDSALYFCASSSSSWGTSGTGTQYFGPGTRLLVL.

A single count supports this clone. The rearrangement links TRBV29-1 to TRBJ2-2, with a possible D match to TRBD1 (5 bases). V dropped 2 bases and J dropped 4 bases, with 8 bases sitting between them. CDR1 is SQVTM and CDR2 is ANQGSEA in the germline V gene. The CDR3 spans 13 residues. The CDR3 loop reads CSVERQFTGELFF. The CDR3 DNA follows: TGCAGCGTTGAACGACAGTTCACCGGGGAGCTGTTTTTT.

V usage is TRBV4-1 and J usage is TRBJ1-5; no definite D call. Germline assignment: CDR1 MGHRA and CDR2 YSYEKL. This CDR3 spans 15 amino acids. The V gene lost 0 bases and the J gene lost 5 bases, with 11 bases spanning the gap. CDR3 loop: CASSQDPAAYQPQHF. The DNA of the CDR3 is TGCGCCAGCAGCCAAGATCCAGCGGCCTATCAGCCCCAGCATTTT.